A single sample gave rise to the 18 T cell receptor beta chains below, sequenced in a study of shared clonotypes between healthy human individuals. The naive CD8 fraction comprised CD45RO-negative cells positively selected for CCR7 and excluded terminally differentiated effector memory CD45RA+ cells. Sequenced by immunoSEQ multiplex PCR; TCRdb stores in-frame clones only, minus some. There are around 2,000,000 clones in the sample; 93% occur only once, and around 1.7% lies in the top ten. The material sequenced was naive CD8+ T cells from PBMCs. These receptors were taken from a man between 18 and 29 years old in good health. Some clones in this sample may be carry-over from other donors' samples.

V gene TRBV30 combines with J gene TRBJ2-3; the D gene is possibly TRBD2 (7 bases). This CDR3 has 14 amino acids. V was cut by 8 bases and J by 5 bases, with 20 bases left in between. Per germline, CDR1 GTSNPN and CDR2 SVGIG (reference sequence). The CDR3 region is CAGGTGGHGDTQYF. The CDR3 DNA reads TGTGCCGGTGGGACCGGGGGGCACGGAGATACGCAGTATTTT.

For this clone: A junction boundary mismatches the germline segment, possibly from a read error. V is TRBV9 and J is TRBJ1-2, with 11 nucleotides matching TRBD1. Looked up from germline, CDR1 is SGDLS and CDR2 is YYNGEE. The CDR3 is 13 amino acids. CDR3: CASTLGTGGVAAF. The CDR3 bases are TGTGCCAGCACCCTCGGGACAGGGGGAGTCGCTGCCTTC.

The V and J genes are TRBV6-5 and TRBJ1-6, with D hard to call. Deletions cut 5 bases from V and 0 bases from J, with 8 bases between. Germline loops: CDR1 MNHEY, CDR2 SVGAGI. CDR3 size: 15 residues. The chain's CDR3 is CASSQRSSYNSPLHF. CDR3 nucleotides: TGTGCCAGCAGTCAGCGAAGCTCCTATAATTCACCCCTCCACTTT.

The chain recombines TRBV6-1 with TRBJ2-2; 7 nucleotides align to TRBD2. The CDR3 covers 14 residues. Germline V lookup: CDR1 MNHNS, CDR2 SASEGT. Germline trimming cut 3 bases from V and 7 bases from J; bases unmatched to any gene: 5. The CDR3 spells CASSDLAAHGELFF. The CDR3 coding sequence is TGTGCCAGCAGTGATCTAGCGGCCCACGGGGAGCTGTTTTTT.

A note on this clone: The same CDR3 can be traced to other DNA sequences in this sample. V and J are TRBV7-9 and TRBJ2-7, with D hard to call. CDR3 length: 11 amino acids. The germline CDR1 and CDR2 sequences are SEHNR and FQNEAQ (reference sequence). Trimming removed 5 bases at V and 0 bases at J, with 2 bases between. CDR3 DNA: TGTGCCAGCAGCAACTCCTACGAGCAGTACTTC. Protein sequence: CASSNSYEQYF.

This clone appeared a few times. This sequence joins TRBV2 and TRBJ1-5, with a tentative D call TRBD1 (5 bases). The CDR3 sequence is 14 residues long. V lost 3 bases and J lost 1, with 7 bases in between. Germline loops: CDR1 SNHLY, CDR2 FYNNEI. DNA for the CDR3: TGTGCCAGCAGTGATTGGGACAGCAATCAGCCCCAGCATTTT. Translating gives CASSDWDSNQPQHF.

The V gene is TRBV28, the J gene TRBJ2-7; 7 positions agree with TRBD1. Germline V gene sequence: CDR1 MDHEN, CDR2 SYDVKM. The junction had 10 bases not matched to a gene; V was cut back by 6 bases and J by 2 bases. The CDR3 runs to 15 residues. In nucleotides, the CDR3 is TGTGCCAGCAGCGGCCGGGACAGCGGAACCTACGAGCAGTACTTC. Translating gives CASSGRDSGTYEQYF.

Written as DNA, the CDR3 is TGTGCCACCTACCCAGACGGAGCTAGCAATCAGCCCCAGCATTTT. It codes for CATYPDGASNQPQHF. The chain uses TRBV28 and TRBJ1-5; D is undetermined. The CDR3 length is 15 residues. V lost 10 bases and J lost 0, with 16 bases in between. CDR1 and CDR2 from the germline V gene are MDHEN and SYDVKM.

The chain links TRBV5-4 to TRBJ2-5; D perhaps matches TRBD2 (5 bases). There are 17 residues in the CDR3. Germline loops: CDR1 SGHNT, CDR2 YYREEE (reference sequence). The V gene lost 4 bases and the J gene lost 1 base, with 20 bases spanning the gap. The CDR3 DNA is TGTGCCAGCAGCACCAGTTCGGAGGAAAGACTCCAAGAGACCCAGTACTTC. It translates to CASSTSSEERLQETQYF.

The rearrangement uses TRBV9 and TRBJ2-7; TRBD1 might be the D (6 bases). In germline, CDR1 is SGDLS, CDR2 YYNGEE. Deletions cut 2 bases from V and 0 bases from J, with 12 bases between. This CDR3 contains 15 residues. CDR3 sequence (DNA): TGTGCCAGCAGCGTGGGGGCCCTTCCCTCCTACGAGCAGTACTTC. Its translation is CASSVGALPSYEQYF.

Regarding this clone: Being one base from a much bigger clone, this may be a read error. The same CDR3 can be traced to other DNA sequences in this sample. J is TRBJ2-2 and V is TRBV27; D uncertain. The CDR3 is made up of 11 amino acids. V dropped 0 bases and J dropped 8 bases, with 1 base sitting between them. Germline-derived CDR1 and CDR2 are MNHEY and SMNVEV (reference sequence). CDR3 DNA sequence: TGTGCCAGCAGTTTATCTGGGGAGCTGTTTTTT. Translating gives CASSLSGELFF.

V is TRBV19 and J is TRBJ1-1; no definite D call. Germline-derived CDR1 and CDR2 are LNHDA and SQIVND (reference sequence). The CDR3 covers 15 residues. Trimming pared 3 bases from V and 2 bases from J, leaving 13 bases between. The CDR3 DNA is TGTGCCAGTAGTATCACCCCGGGCCCAAACACTGAAGCTTTCTTT. This translates into CASSITPGPNTEAFF.

This clone was seen a single time. The genes are TRBV27 and TRBJ2-7, with no clear D. Germline values: CDR1 MNHEY, CDR2 SMNVEV (reference sequence). This CDR3 region has 14 residues. Between the trimmed V and J ends, which lost 4 bases and 5 bases, there was a span of 15 bases. The CDR3 DNA sequence: TGTGCCAGCAGTTCATGGGCGCAACCCGACGAGCAGTACTTC. Translation gives CASSSWAQPDEQYF.

On this clone: The sample holds other DNA sequences that translate to the same CDR3. The chain joins TRBV29-1 to TRBJ2-6, with D unresolved. Germline-derived CDR1 and CDR2 are SQVTM and ANQGSEA. The length of the CDR3 is 12 residues. The germline V and J ends were trimmed by 6 bases and 4 bases, with 7 bases remaining between them. DNA of the CDR3: TGCAGCGTGGGGTCCGGGGCCAACGTCCTGACTTTC. Translated, it gives CSVGSGANVLTF. Based on the CDR3 plus reference TRBV29-1 and TRBJ2-6, the full variable domain is SAVISQKPSRDICQRGTSLTIQCQVDSQVTMMFWYRQQPGQSLTLIATANQGSEATYESGFVIDKFPISRPNLTFSTLTVSNMSPEDSSIYLCSVGSGANVLTFGAGSRLTVL.

V usage is TRBV27 and J usage is TRBJ2-7, with 9 bases aligning to TRBD2. The CDR3 runs 15 residues. CDR1 and CDR2 from the germline V gene are MNHEY and SMNVEV (reference sequence). V lost 5 bases to trimming and J lost 6 bases; unmatched junction nucleotides: 11. The DNA for the CDR3 is TGTGCCAGCAGTCCGGGAGCGGGAGGTTACCGCGAGCAGTACTTC. Its translation is CASSPGAGGYREQYF.

This sequence joins TRBV5-4 and TRBJ1-2; the D gene is possibly TRBD1 (6 bases). Between the trimmed V and J ends, which lost 0 bases and 6 bases, there was a span of 18 bases. This CDR3 is 16 amino acids long. Germline-derived CDR1 and CDR2 are SGHNT and YYREEE (reference sequence). CDR3 loop: CASSLGWRTAFDGYTF. The DNA of the CDR3 is TGTGCCAGCAGCTTGGGCTGGCGGACAGCTTTCGATGGCTACACCTTC. The entire variable domain, with the rest obtained from reference TRBV5-4 and TRBJ1-2, is as follows: ETGVTQSPTHLIKTRGQQVTLRCSSQSGHNTVSWYQQALGQGPQFIFQYYREEENGRGNFPPRFSGLQFPNYSSELNVNALELDDSALYLCASSLGWRTAFDGYTFGSGTRLTVV.

Only one count was recorded for this clone. The chain links TRBV27 to TRBJ2-3; D is ambiguous. The germline V gene has CDR1 MNHEY and CDR2 SMNVEV (reference sequence). This CDR3 region has 12 residues. Trimming pared 9 bases from V and 5 bases from J, leaving 12 bases between. The CDR3 spells CARLPVGDTQYF. DNA of the CDR3: TGTGCCAGGTTACCGGTGGGAGATACGCAGTATTTT.

The J gene is TRBJ2-3, the V gene TRBV13; 9 bases line up with TRBD2. V shed 3 bases and J 2 bases; nucleotides not matched to a gene: 6. The CDR3 has 16 residues. Germline V gives CDR1 PRHDT, CDR2 FYEKMQ (reference sequence). CDR3 amino acids: CASSFATSGLTDTQYF. The CDR3 coding sequence is TGTGCCAGCAGCTTTGCGACTAGCGGTCTCACAGATACGCAGTATTTT.